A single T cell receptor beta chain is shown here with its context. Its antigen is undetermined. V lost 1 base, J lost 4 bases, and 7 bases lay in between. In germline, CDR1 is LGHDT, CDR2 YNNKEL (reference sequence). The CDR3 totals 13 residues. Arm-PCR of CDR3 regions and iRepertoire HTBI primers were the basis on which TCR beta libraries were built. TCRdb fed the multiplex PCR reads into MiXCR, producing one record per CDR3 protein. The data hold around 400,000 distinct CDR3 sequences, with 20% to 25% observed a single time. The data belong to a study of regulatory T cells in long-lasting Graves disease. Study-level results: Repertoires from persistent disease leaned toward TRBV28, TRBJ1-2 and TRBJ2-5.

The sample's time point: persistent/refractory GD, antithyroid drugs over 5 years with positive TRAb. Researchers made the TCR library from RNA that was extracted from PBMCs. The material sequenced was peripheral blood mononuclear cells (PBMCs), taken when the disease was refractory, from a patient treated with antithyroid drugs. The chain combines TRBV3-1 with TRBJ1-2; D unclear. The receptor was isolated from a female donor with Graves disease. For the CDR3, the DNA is TGTGCCAGCAGCCAAGGAGACATCTATGGCTACACCTTC. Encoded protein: CASSQGDIYGYTF.